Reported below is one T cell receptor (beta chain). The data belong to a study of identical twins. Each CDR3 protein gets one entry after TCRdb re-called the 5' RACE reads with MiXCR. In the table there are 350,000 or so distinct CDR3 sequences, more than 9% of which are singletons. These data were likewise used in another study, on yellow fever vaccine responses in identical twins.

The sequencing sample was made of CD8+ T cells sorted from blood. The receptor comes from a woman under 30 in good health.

The CDR3 nucleotides are TGCGCCAGCAGTGAGGGGGAGACCCAGTACTTC. Translating it yields CASSEGETQYF. This chain connects TRBV10-1 to TRBJ2-5; D not certain. The V gene lost 2 bases and the J gene lost 5 bases, with 3 bases spanning the gap. The CDR3 is 11 amino acids. From germline, CDR1 is WNHNN and CDR2 SYGVQD (reference sequence).